In its sample, the clone carrying this T cell receptor (beta chain) was seen many times. The sample comes from a study of T cells in Graves' hyperthyroidism and ophthalmopathy. TCR beta CDR3 region amplification was performed from RNA transcripts. The HTBI primer set drove a first-round RT-PCR of the TCR CDR3. MiXCR, applied by TCRdb to the multiplex PCR reads, yields one record per CDR3 protein. In the table there are some 350,000 distinct CDR3 sequences, approximately 15% of which are singletons. This TCR derives from a woman aged 18 to 35 with Graves' hyperthyroidism that later progressed to Graves' ophthalmopathy. The material sequenced was blood.

Here the CDR3 DNA reads TGTGCCAGCAGTTTATCGGGGGAAAGGAATTATGGCTACACCTTC. It specifies CASSLSGERNYGYTF. The chain uses TRBV27 and TRBJ1-2, with D perhaps matching TRBD1 (5 bases). Trimming cost V 0 bases and J 5 bases, with 13 bases left between them. Germline V CDR1 and CDR2: MNHEY, SMNVEV (reference sequence). CDR3 length: 15 residues.